This section outlines one T cell receptor beta chain sequence together with its context. Its antigen is not known. TCRdb's table, derived via immunoSEQ multiplex PCR, lists solely in-frame clones and lacks some. The sample lists about 72,000 clones; more than 70% were seen once. Patients had newly diagnosed, untreated stage II-IVA oral cavity squamous cell carcinoma. The data derive from a study of neoadjuvant anti-PD-1 for oral cavity cancer. For the study at large: Around day 43, patients without progression received a fourth nivolumab dose before surgery.

Study observations and caveats: Pretreatment Treg/Th17 ratio correlated inversely with post-treatment tumor clonality. After neoadjuvant nivolumab, PBMC T cell clonality was significantly higher in non-responders than responders.

Sequences were derived from PBMCs, sampled before nivolumab (anti-PD-1) treatment. This TCR came from a person aged 35-79 years with oral cavity squamous cell carcinoma.

The CDR3: CASSNSYEQYF. In DNA, the CDR3 is TGTGCCAGCAGCAACTCCTACGAGCAGTACTTC. V gene TRBV9 combines with J gene TRBJ2-7, with D uncertain. Germline values: CDR1 SGDLS, CDR2 YYNGEE. This CDR3 region has 11 residues. The germline V and J ends were trimmed by 4 bases and 0 bases, with 2 bases remaining between them.